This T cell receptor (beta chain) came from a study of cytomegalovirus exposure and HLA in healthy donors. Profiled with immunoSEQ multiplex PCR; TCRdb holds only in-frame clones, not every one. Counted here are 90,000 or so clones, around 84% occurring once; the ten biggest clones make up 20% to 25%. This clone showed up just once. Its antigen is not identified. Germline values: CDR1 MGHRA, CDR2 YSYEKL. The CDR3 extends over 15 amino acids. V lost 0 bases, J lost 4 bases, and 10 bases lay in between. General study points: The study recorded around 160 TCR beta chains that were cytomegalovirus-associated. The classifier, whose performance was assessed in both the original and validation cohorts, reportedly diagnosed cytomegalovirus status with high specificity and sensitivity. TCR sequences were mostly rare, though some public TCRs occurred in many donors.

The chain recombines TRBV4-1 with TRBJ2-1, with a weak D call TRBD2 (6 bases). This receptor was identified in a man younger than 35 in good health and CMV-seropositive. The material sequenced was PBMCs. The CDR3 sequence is CASSQDTGVYNEQFF. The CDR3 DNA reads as TGCGCCAGCAGCCAAGATACGGGGGTGTACAATGAGCAGTTCTTC.